This TCR beta chain was identified during a study of shared clonotypes between healthy human individuals. Points from the study as a whole: Generally, naive subsets (rather than memory subsets) showed larger estimated richness.

Per the authors' pipeline: There were no quality scores in the junction-only immunoSEQ sequences, so filtering differed. The protocol was immunoSEQ multiplex PCR, while the TCRdb copy is restricted to in-frame clones and leaves out a portion. Clone size and V and J calls were adopted from that table, with D and trimming inferred from the DNA. Of under 700,000 clones in the sample, 85% to 95% were seen once. CDR3 length equals 14 residues. Trimming left V 1 base short and J 6 bases short, with 10 bases between. Germline values: CDR1 SEHNR, CDR2 FQNEAQ (reference sequence). Only CD45RO-negative cells positively selected for CCR7 counted as naive CD8 cells, so terminally differentiated effector memory CD45RA+ cells were excluded. All donors were Caucasian adults living in Nashville, Tennessee. As to this clone: Its antigen remains unknown. Distinct nucleotide sequences in the sample also encode this CDR3.

Sequenced input: naive CD8+ T cells sorted from blood. The chain joins TRBV7-9 to TRBJ1-5, with D possibly matching TRBD1 (5 bases). The source of this sequence is a woman in her 30s in good health. The CDR3 nucleotides read TGTGCCAGCAGCTTAGGGGGGAGTGGTCAGCCCCAGCATTTT. Its translation is CASSLGGSGQPQHF.